Below are 26 T cell receptor beta chains sequenced from a single sample in a study of blood T cell repertoires in COVID-19. Sequenced by immunoSEQ multiplex PCR; TCRdb stores in-frame clones only, minus some. Here the sample spans roughly 140,000 clones, 80% to 90% being singletons. The sample was PBMCs or T cells enriched from blood (not recorded which). The origin of the receptors is a man between 60 and 70 years old who had recovered from COVID-19.

This clone has a handful of counts. The chain carries TRBV5-1 and TRBJ1-5, with 10 positions matching TRBD1. This CDR3 spans 17 amino acids. Trimming cost V 4 bases and J 3 bases; bases outside gene matches: 10. CDR1 and CDR2 (germline): SGHRS, YFSETQ. CDR3 protein: CASSPGQGLTLNQPQHF. CDR3 nucleotides: TGCGCCAGCAGCCCGGGACAGGGGCTAACCCTCAATCAGCCCCAGCATTTT.

The J gene is TRBJ1-6, the V gene TRBV2; TRBD1 might be the D (6 bases). Germline assignment: CDR1 SNHLY and CDR2 FYNNEI. Trimming removed 6 bases at V and 9 bases at J, with 15 bases between. CDR3 length: 14 residues. CDR3 sequence (DNA): TGTGCCAGCAGCGTGGACAGCCTGGGTTCACCCCTCCACTTT. Encoded protein: CASSVDSLGSPLHF. Complete variable domain (other parts from reference TRBV2 and TRBJ1-6): EPEVTQTPSHQVTQMGQEVILRCVPISNHLYFYWYRQILGQKVEFLVSFYNNEISEKSEIFDDQFSVERPDGSNFTLKIRSTKLEDSAMYFCASSVDSLGSPLHFGNGTRLTVT.

The chain combines TRBV7-8 with TRBJ2-7; D might be TRBD1 (5 bases). V was clipped by 3 bases and J by 6 bases, with 12 bases between them. CDR3 length equals 13 residues. Germline CDR1 and CDR2: SGHVS and FQNEAQ. CDR3 amino acids: CASSFQGWSEQYF. CDR3 DNA sequence: TGTGCCAGCAGCTTCCAGGGATGGAGCGAGCAGTACTTC. The entire variable domain, with the rest obtained from reference TRBV7-8 and TRBJ2-7, is as follows: GAGVSQSPRYKVAKRGQDVALRCDPISGHVSLFWYQQALGQGPEFLTYFQNEAQLDKSGLPSDRFFAERPEGSVSTLKIQRTQQEDSAVYLCASSFQGWSEQYFGPGTRLTVT.

The genes are TRBV10-1 and TRBJ2-2; tentative D call: TRBD1 (5 bases). V lost 7 bases and J 4 bases, leaving 13 bases between the germline ends. The CDR3 is made up of 14 amino acids. Germline V gives CDR1 WNHNN, CDR2 SYGVQD (reference sequence). This CDR3 reads CASKPGWATGELFF. In nucleotides, the CDR3 is TGCGCCAGCAAGCCAGGGTGGGCCACCGGGGAGCTGTTTTTT.

The DNA for the CDR3 is TGTGCCAGCAGTTACTCGCGCGAGCAGTACTTC. It is translated as CASSYSREQYF. The V gene is TRBV2, the J gene TRBJ2-7, with no clear D. Germline CDR1 SNHLY, CDR2 FYNNEI. V lost 5 bases and J 6 bases, leaving 8 bases between the germline ends. The CDR3 contains 11 residues.

This clone has a single count. This chain uses TRBV5-6 with TRBJ1-2; possibly TRBD1 for D (5 bases). This CDR3 region has 18 residues. CDR1 SGHDT and CDR2 YYEEEE come from the germline V gene. Between the trimmed V and J ends, which lost 3 bases and 6 bases, there was a span of 27 bases. The DNA for the CDR3 is TGTGCCAGCAGCTCTGGGTGGACAAGCGCAAGGTTAGGCGATGGCTACACCTTC. This codes for CASSSGWTSARLGDGYTF.

The gene calls are TRBV7-8 and TRBJ1-5; D possibly corresponds to TRBD1 (5 bases). The CDR3 is 15 amino acids. V shed 1 base and J shed 7 bases, with 14 bases lying between them. CDR1 is SGHVS and CDR2 is FQNEAQ in the germline V gene. The CDR3 region has the DNA TGTGCCAGCAGCTTAGAAGGGGCGGGGGACCAGCCCCAGCATTTT. It specifies CASSLEGAGDQPQHF.

The sample holds a few counts of this clone. The chain couples TRBV7-9 to TRBJ2-3; D is undetermined. The CDR3 length is 14 residues. The germline gives CDR1 SEHNR, CDR2 FQNEAQ (reference sequence). Trimming pared 1 base from V and 2 bases from J, leaving 7 bases between. In nucleotides, the CDR3 is TGTGCCAGCAGCTTAGGAAGACACACAGATACGCAGTATTTT. Amino acids: CASSLGRHTDTQYF.

This chain's CDR3 is CASSPRGDTQYF. As DNA, the CDR3 is TGCGCCAGCAGCCCGCGGGGAGATACGCAGTATTTT. The V gene is TRBV5-1, the J gene TRBJ2-3; tentative D call: TRBD2 (6 bases). V shed 4 bases and J shed 5 bases, with 8 bases lying between them. This CDR3 region has 12 residues. CDR1 is SGHRS and CDR2 is YFSETQ in the germline V gene. Full variable domain (rest looked up from reference TRBV5-1 and TRBJ2-3): KAGVTQTPRYLIKTRGQQVTLSCSPISGHRSVSWYQQTPGQGLQFLFEYFSETQRNKGNFPGRFSGRQFSNSRSEMNVSTLELGDSALYLCASSPRGDTQYFGPGTRLTVL.

This chain uses TRBV24-1 with TRBJ2-4, with D possibly being TRBD2 (6 bases). V lost 2 bases, J lost 3 bases, and 13 bases lay in between. Germline CDR1 reads KGHDR; CDR2 reads SFDVKD. The CDR3 covers 16 residues. CDR3: CATSDSAGLVKNIQYF. CDR3 bases: TGTGCCACCAGTGATTCCGCGGGGTTAGTCAAAAACATTCAGTACTTC.

The J gene is TRBJ2-7, the V gene TRBV27; TRBD1 aligns across 9 bases. Germline CDR1 is MNHEY and CDR2 is SMNVEV (reference sequence). The CDR3 contains 14 residues. V shed 5 bases and J 4 bases; nucleotides not matched to a gene: 6. CDR3 DNA: TGTGCCAGCAGTCCCGGGACAGGGTGGTACGAGCAGTACTTC. Translating it yields CASSPGTGWYEQYF.

The chain couples TRBV23-1 to TRBJ2-3; D might be TRBD2 (6 bases). TRBV23-1 is marked as an open reading frame, function uncertain. Trimming stripped 4 bases from V and 10 bases from J, with 21 bases between. The CDR3 has 15 residues. The CDR3 nucleotides read TGCGCCAGCAGTCGGCGGGGACCGCATTCGGCCCCGCAGTATTTT. It encodes CASSRRGPHSAPQYF.

This clone was picked up one time. The chain recombines TRBV4-2 with TRBJ2-3; D not certain. The germline V gene has CDR1 LGHNA and CDR2 YNFKEQ. V was pared by 3 bases and J by 6 bases, with 16 bases between. The CDR3 runs to 15 residues. Here the CDR3 reads CASSQALWAVDTQYF. For the CDR3, the DNA is TGTGCCAGCAGCCAGGCTTTGTGGGCTGTGGATACGCAGTATTTT.

The V and J genes are TRBV18 and TRBJ1-6; D is unresolved. CDR1 and CDR2 from the germline V gene are KGHSH and LQKENI. The CDR3 runs 15 residues. Trimming cost V 3 bases and J 0 bases, with 6 bases left between them. The CDR3 sequence is CASSPLSSYNSPLHF. The CDR3 DNA reads as TGTGCCAGCTCACCTCTTAGCTCCTATAATTCACCCCTCCACTTT.

The chain recombines TRBV27 with TRBJ1-2, with unresolved D. In germline, CDR1 is MNHEY, CDR2 SMNVEV (reference sequence). The CDR3 length is 14 residues. V shed 8 bases and J shed 2 bases, with 15 bases lying between them. The DNA of the CDR3 is TGTGCCAGCTCTTTGGCGGGTCCCAACTATGGCTACACCTTC. Protein: CASSLAGPNYGYTF.

The count of this clone is one. V and J are TRBV6-5 and TRBJ1-6, with 8 bases that match TRBD1. Trimming at V came to 4 bases and at J to 2 bases, leaving 4 bases not matched to a gene. The CDR3 consists of 16 residues. Per germline, CDR1 MNHEY and CDR2 SVGAGI. The CDR3 spells CASSSPGGAYNSPLHF. CDR3 DNA: TGTGCCAGCAGTTCCCCAGGGGGCGCCTATAATTCACCCCTCCACTTT.

The chain joins TRBV6-5 to TRBJ2-7; possible D gene TRBD1, 5 bases. In germline, CDR1 is MNHEY, CDR2 SVGAGI. V dropped 6 bases and J dropped 0 bases, with 9 bases sitting between them. The CDR3 has 13 residues. CDR3 sequence: CASRRTTSYEQYF. The DNA of the CDR3 is TGTGCCAGCAGAAGGACAACCTCCTACGAGCAGTACTTC.

The J gene is TRBJ2-1, the V gene TRBV10-2; 10 bases line up with TRBD2. Germline CDR1 reads WSHSY; CDR2 reads SAAADI. Trimming cost V 4 bases and J 9 bases; bases outside gene matches: 12. The CDR3 runs to 16 residues. CDR3 protein: CASSGTRAGGRGEQFF. CDR3 nucleotide sequence: TGCGCCAGCAGTGGGACTCGAGCGGGGGGGCGGGGTGAGCAGTTCTTC.

V and J are TRBV19 and TRBJ1-2, with 7 bases identical to TRBD1. This CDR3 is built from 13 residues. With 7 bases clipped from V and 8 bases from J, the junction kept 10 bases outside the gene matches. Germline values: CDR1 LNHDA, CDR2 SQIVND (reference sequence). CDR3 nucleotides: TGTGCCAGTACCGCGGGACAGCGAGGAGGCTACACCTTC. Amino acid sequence: CASTAGQRGGYTF.

The J gene is TRBJ2-5, the V gene TRBV12-3 or TRBV12-4; D gene ambiguous. Trimming took off 0 bases at V and 5 bases at J, with 4 bases between the two ends. The CDR3 has 12 amino acids. The CDR3 DNA is TGTGCCAGCAGTTTAGCGCGCGAGACCCAGTACTTC. It is translated as CASSLARETQYF.

The V and J genes are TRBV7-3 and TRBJ2-2, with D perhaps TRBD1 (7 bases). The CDR3 spans 15 residues. CDR1 SGHTA and CDR2 FQGTGA come from the germline V gene. V was trimmed by 5 bases and J by 6 bases, leaving 16 bases between them. CDR3 DNA sequence: TGTGCCAGCAGCGCTCAGGGGGGTAACGCCGGGGAGCTGTTTTTT. Its translation is CASSAQGGNAGELFF.

The chain links TRBV11-2 to TRBJ2-3; maybe TRBD2 (7 bases). Germline values: CDR1 SGHAT, CDR2 FQNNGV. V lost 3 bases, J lost 2 bases, and 15 bases lay in between. The CDR3 runs to 16 residues. The CDR3 region is CASSFGGGPDTDTQYF. The CDR3 region has the DNA TGTGCCAGCAGCTTTGGCGGGGGCCCAGACACAGATACGCAGTATTTT.

The chain employs TRBV5-1 and TRBJ2-2; 10 bases match TRBD1. Per germline, CDR1 SGHRS and CDR2 YFSETQ. The CDR3 spans 17 residues. The junction had 5 bases not matched to a gene; V was cut back by 0 bases and J by 3 bases. Here the CDR3 reads CASSLEGQGRYTGELFF. The DNA of the CDR3 is TGCGCCAGCAGCTTGGAGGGACAGGGGCGTTACACCGGGGAGCTGTTTTTT.

This chain joins TRBV2 and TRBJ2-1; 7 bases are a match to TRBD1. Germline V gene lookup returns CDR1 SNHLY and CDR2 FYNNEI. The CDR3 contains 15 residues. The J segment lost 6 bases and the V segment lost 6 bases, leaving 11 bases of the junction unmatched. The CDR3 nucleotides are TGTGCCAGCAGGGAAAACAGGGGAAGTGGCAATGAGCAGTTCTTC. Protein product: CASRENRGSGNEQFF.

CDR3 sequence (DNA): TGTGCCAGCAGGCAGACAGAGAACTCTGGAAACACCATATATTTT. It is translated as CASRQTENSGNTIYF. V usage is TRBV6-6 and J usage is TRBJ1-3; tentatively, D is TRBD1 (5 bases). From germline, CDR1 is MNHNY and CDR2 SVGAGI (reference sequence). Trimming removed 6 bases at V and 0 bases at J, with 12 bases between. The CDR3 has 15 amino acids.

This rearrangement joins TRBV27 to TRBJ2-7; possible D gene TRBD1, 6 bases. Trimming stripped 3 bases from V and 2 bases from J, with 11 bases between. This CDR3 has 14 residues. Germline values: CDR1 MNHEY, CDR2 SMNVEV (reference sequence). The CDR3: CASSFSRDTYEQYF. DNA for the CDR3: TGTGCCAGCAGTTTCTCCCGGGACACCTACGAGCAGTACTTC.